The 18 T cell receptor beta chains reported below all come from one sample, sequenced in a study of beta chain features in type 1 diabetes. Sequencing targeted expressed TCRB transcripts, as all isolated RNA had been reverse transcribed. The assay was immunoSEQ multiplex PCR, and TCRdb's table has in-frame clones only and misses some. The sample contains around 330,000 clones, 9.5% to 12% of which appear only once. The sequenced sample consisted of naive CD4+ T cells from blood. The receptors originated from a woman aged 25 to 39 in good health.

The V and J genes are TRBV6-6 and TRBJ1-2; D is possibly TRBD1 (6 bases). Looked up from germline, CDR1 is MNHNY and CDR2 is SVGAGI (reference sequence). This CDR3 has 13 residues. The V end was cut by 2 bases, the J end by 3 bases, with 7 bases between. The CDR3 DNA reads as TGTGCCAGCAGTTACAACAGGGACTATGGCTACACCTTC. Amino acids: CASSYNRDYGYTF.

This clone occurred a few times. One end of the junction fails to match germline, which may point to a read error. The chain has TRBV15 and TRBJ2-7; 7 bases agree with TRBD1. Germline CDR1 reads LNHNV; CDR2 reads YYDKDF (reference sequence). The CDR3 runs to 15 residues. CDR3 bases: TGTGCCACCAGCAGAGCTGGACAGGCCTCCCACGAGCAGTACTTC. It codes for CATSRAGQASHEQYF.

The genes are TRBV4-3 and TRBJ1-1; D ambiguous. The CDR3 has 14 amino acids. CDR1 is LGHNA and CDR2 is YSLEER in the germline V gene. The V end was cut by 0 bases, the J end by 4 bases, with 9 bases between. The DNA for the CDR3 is TGCGCCAGCAGCCAAGATCCTCCGGGCACTGAAGCTTTCTTT. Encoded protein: CASSQDPPGTEAFF.

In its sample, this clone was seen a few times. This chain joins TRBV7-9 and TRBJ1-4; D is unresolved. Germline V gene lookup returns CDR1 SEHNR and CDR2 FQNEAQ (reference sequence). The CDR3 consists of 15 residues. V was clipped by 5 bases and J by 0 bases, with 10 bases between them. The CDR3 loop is CASSQAESTNEKLFF. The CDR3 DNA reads TGTGCCAGCAGCCAAGCTGAGTCAACTAATGAAAAACTGTTTTTT.

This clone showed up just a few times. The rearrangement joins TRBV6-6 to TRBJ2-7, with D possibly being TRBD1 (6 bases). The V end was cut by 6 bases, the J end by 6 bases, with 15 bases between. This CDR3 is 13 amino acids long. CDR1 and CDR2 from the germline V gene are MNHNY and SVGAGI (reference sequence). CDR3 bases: TGTGCCAGCAGGCAAGGGGGTATCTTCGAGCAGTACTTC. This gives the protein CASRQGGIFEQYF.

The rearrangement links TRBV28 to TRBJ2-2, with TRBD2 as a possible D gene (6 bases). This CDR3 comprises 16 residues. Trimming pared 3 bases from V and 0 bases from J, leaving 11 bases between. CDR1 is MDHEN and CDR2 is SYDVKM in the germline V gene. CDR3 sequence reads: CASSFRGDPNTGELFF. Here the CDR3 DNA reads TGTGCCAGCAGTTTCCGCGGGGATCCGAACACCGGGGAGCTGTTTTTT.

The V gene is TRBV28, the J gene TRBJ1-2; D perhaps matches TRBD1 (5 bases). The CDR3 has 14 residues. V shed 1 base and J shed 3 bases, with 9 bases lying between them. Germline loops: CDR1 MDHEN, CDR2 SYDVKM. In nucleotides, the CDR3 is TGTGCCAGCAGTTTATCCGACAGATACTATGGCTACACCTTC. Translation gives CASSLSDRYYGYTF.

The CDR3 sequence is CASSLATGWDETQYF. As DNA, the CDR3 is TGTGCCAGCAGCTTAGCGACAGGGTGGGATGAGACCCAGTACTTC. This chain joins TRBV7-2 and TRBJ2-5; 7 bases match TRBD1. J gave up 5 bases and V 0 bases, and 6 bases lay outside the gene matches. The CDR3 sequence is 15 residues long. In germline, CDR1 is SGHTA, CDR2 FQGNSA.

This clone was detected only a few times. DNA of the CDR3: TGTGCCAGCAGTGACTTCCTGACAGTAGCCAAAAACATTCAGTACTTC. This sequence encodes CASSDFLTVAKNIQYF. The genes are TRBV6-1 and TRBJ2-4, with D possibly TRBD1 on 5 matching bases. V lost 3 bases and J 0 bases, leaving 12 bases between the germline ends. The CDR3 contains 16 residues. CDR1 is MNHNS, CDR2 SASEGT, per germline.

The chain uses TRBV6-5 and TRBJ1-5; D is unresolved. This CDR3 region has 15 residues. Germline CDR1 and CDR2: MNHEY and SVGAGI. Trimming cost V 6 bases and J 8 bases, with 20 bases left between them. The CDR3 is CASSPRGRAGEPQHF. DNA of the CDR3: TGTGCCAGCAGCCCCCGAGGGAGGGCTGGTGAGCCCCAGCATTTT.

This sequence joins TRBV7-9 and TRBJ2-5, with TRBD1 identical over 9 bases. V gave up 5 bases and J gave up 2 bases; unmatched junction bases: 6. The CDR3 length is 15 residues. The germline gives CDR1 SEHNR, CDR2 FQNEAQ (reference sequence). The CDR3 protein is CASSPRTGAQETQYF. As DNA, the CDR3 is TGTGCCAGCAGCCCTAGGACAGGGGCGCAAGAGACCCAGTACTTC.

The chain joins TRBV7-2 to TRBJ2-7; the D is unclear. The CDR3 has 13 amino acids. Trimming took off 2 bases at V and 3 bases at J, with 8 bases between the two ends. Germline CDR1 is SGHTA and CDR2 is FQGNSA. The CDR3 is CASSLSPNYEQYF. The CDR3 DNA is TGTGCCAGCAGCTTATCGCCTAACTACGAGCAGTACTTC.

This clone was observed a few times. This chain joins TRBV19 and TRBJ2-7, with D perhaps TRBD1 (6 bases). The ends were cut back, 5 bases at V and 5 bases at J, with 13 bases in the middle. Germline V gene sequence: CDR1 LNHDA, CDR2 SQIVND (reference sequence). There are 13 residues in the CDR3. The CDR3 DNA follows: TGTGCCAGTAGTGGGACATTCATCCACGAGCAGTACTTC. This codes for CASSGTFIHEQYF.

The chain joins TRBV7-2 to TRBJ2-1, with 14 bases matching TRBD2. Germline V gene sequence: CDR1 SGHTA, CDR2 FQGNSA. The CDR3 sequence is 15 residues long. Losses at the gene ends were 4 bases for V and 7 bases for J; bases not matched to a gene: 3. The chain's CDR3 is CASSWTSGRPNEQFF. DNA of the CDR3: TGTGCCAGCAGCTGGACTAGCGGGAGGCCGAATGAGCAGTTCTTC.

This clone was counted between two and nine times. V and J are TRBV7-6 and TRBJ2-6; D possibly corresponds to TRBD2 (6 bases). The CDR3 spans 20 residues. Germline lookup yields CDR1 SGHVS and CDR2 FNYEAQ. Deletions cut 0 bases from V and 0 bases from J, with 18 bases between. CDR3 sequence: CASSLAGGRSAISGANVLTF. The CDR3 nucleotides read TGTGCCAGCAGCTTAGCGGGGGGACGGAGCGCAATCTCTGGGGCCAACGTCCTGACTTTC.

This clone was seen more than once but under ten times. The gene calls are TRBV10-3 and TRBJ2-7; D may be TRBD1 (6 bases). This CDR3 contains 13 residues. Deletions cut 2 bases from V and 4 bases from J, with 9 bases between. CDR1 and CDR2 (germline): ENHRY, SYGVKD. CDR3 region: CAISEAQGYEQYF. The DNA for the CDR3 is TGTGCCATCAGTGAGGCGCAGGGGTACGAGCAGTACTTC.

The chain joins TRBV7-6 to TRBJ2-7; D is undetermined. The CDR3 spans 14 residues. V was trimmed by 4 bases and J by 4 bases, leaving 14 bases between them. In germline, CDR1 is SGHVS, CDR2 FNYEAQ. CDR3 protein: CASSSTTFGYEQYF. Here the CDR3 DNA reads TGTGCCAGCAGCTCCACTACGTTCGGTTACGAGCAGTACTTC.

CDR3 DNA sequence: TGTGCCAGCTCACCAAGGAGGTCGGACAGCTTTAACTATGGCTACACCTTC. The encoded protein is CASSPRRSDSFNYGYTF. This chain uses TRBV18 with TRBJ1-2, with D perhaps TRBD1 (6 bases). Trimming left V 2 bases short and J 1 base short, with 17 bases between. The CDR3 has 17 residues. Germline lookup yields CDR1 KGHSH and CDR2 LQKENI.